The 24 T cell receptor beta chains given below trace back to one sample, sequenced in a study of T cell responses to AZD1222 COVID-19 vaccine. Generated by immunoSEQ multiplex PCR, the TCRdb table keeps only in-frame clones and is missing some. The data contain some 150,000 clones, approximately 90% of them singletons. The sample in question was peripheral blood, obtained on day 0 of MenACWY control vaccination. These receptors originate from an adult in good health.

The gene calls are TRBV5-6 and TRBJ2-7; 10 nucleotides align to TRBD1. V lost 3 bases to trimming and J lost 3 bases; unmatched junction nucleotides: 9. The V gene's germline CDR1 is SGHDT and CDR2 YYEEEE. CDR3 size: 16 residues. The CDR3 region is CASSWGPRTGGYEQYF. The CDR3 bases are TGTGCCAGCAGCTGGGGGCCCAGGACAGGGGGCTACGAGCAGTACTTC. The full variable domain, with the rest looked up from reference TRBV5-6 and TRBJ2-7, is DAGVTQSPTHLIKTRGQQVTLRCSPKSGHDTVSWYQQALGQGPQFIFQYYEEEERQRGNFPDRFSGHQFPNYSSELNVNALLLGDSALYLCASSWGPRTGGYEQYFGPGTRLTVT.

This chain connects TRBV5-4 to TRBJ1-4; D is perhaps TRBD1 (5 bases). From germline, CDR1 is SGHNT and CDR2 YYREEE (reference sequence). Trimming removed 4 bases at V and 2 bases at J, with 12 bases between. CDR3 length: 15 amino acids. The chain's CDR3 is CASSPGGTTNEKLFF. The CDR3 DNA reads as TGTGCCAGCAGCCCGGGCGGGACTACTAATGAAAAACTGTTTTTT.

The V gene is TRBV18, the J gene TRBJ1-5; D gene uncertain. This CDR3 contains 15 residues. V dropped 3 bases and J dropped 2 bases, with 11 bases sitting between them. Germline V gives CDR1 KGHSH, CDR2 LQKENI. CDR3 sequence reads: CASSPEGLGNQPQHF. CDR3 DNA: TGTGCCAGCTCACCGGAAGGGCTGGGCAATCAGCCCCAGCATTTT.

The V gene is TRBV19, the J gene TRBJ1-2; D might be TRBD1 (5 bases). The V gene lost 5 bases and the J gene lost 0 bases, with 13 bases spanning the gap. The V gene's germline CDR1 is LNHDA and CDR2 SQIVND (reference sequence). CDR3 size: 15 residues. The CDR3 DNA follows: TGTGCCAGTAGTTCTCCTCGACAGACTAACTATGGCTACACCTTC. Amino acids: CASSSPRQTNYGYTF. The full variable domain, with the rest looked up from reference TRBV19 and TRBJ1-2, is DGGITQSPKYLFRKEGQNVTLSCEQNLNHDAMYWYRQDPGQGLRLIYYSQIVNDFQKGDIAEGYSVSREKKESFPLTVTSAQKNPTAFYLCASSSPRQTNYGYTFGSGTRLTVV.

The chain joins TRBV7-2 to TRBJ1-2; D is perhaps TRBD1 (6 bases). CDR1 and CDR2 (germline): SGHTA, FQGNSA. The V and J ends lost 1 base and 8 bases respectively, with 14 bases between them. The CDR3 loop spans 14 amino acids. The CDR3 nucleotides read TGTGCCAGCAGCTTAGAGGGGGTCACCGGGGGCTACACCTTC. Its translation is CASSLEGVTGGYTF. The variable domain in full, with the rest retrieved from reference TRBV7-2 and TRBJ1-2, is GAGVSQSPSNKVTEKGKDVELRCDPISGHTALYWYRQSLGQGLEFLIYFQGNSAPDKSGLPSDRFSAERTGGSVSTLTIQRTQQEDSAVYLCASSLEGVTGGYTFGSGTRLTVV.

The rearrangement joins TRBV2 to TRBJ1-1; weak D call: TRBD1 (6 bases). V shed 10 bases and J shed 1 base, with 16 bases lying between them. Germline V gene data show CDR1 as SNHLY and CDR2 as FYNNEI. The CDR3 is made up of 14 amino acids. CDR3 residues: CATNRGTPNTEAFF. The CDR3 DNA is TGTGCCACAAATAGGGGGACACCGAACACTGAAGCTTTCTTT.

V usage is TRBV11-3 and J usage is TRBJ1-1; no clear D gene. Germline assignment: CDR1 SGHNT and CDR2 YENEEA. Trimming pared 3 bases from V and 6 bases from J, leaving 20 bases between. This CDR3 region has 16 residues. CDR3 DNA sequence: TGTGCCAGCAGCTTCACCCGACTGGCGCCGGACGCTGAAGCTTTCTTT. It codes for CASSFTRLAPDAEAFF.

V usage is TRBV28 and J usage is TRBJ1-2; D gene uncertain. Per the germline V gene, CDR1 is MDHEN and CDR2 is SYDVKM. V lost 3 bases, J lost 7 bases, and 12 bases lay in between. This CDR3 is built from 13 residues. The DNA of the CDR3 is TGTGCCAGCAGTTTTGGTGGGGTACCTGGCTACACCTTC. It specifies CASSFGGVPGYTF.

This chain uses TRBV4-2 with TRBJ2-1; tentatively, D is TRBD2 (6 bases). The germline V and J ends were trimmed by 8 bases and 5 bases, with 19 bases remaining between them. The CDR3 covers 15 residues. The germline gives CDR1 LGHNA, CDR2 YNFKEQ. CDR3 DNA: TGTGCCAGCGCCCAAATGGAGGGGTCGGACAATGAGCAGTTCTTC. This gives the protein CASAQMEGSDNEQFF.

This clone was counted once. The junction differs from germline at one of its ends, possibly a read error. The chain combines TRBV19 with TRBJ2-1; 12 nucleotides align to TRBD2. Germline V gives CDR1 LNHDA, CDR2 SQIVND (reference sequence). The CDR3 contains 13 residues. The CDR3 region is CASSTRLAGVSVF. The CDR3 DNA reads TGTGCCAGTAGTACGAGACTAGCGGGAGTCTCCGTCTTC.

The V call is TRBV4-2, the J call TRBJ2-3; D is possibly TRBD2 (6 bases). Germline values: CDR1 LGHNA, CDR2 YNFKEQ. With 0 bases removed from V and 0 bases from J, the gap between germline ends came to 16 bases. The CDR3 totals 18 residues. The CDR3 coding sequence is TGTGCCAGCAGCCAAGATGTCAGCATCGGGGGAAGCACAGATACGCAGTATTTT. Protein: CASSQDVSIGGSTDTQYF.

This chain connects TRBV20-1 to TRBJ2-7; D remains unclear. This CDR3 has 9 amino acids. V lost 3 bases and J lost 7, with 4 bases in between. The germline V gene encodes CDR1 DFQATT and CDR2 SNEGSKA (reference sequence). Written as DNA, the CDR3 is TGCAGTGCTAGTTTTGAGCAGTACTTC. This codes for CSASFEQYF.

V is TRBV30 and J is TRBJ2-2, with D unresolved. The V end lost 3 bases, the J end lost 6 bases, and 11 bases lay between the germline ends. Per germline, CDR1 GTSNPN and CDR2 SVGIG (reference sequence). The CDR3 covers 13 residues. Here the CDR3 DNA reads TGTGCCTGGAGCCCTAGTCCGGCCGGGGAGCTGTTTTTT. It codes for CAWSPSPAGELFF.

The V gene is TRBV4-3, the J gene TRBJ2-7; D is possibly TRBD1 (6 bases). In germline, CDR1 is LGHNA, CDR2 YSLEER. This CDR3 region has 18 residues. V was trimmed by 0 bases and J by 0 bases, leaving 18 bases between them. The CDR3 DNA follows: TGCGCCAGCAGCCAAGACAGGGACACTTTTCTCAGCTCCTACGAGCAGTACTTC. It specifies CASSQDRDTFLSSYEQYF.

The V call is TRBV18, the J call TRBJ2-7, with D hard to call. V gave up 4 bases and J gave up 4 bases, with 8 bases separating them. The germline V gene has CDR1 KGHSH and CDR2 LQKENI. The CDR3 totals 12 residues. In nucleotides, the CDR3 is TGTGCCAGCTCACGGATGAATTACGAGCAGTACTTC. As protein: CASSRMNYEQYF.

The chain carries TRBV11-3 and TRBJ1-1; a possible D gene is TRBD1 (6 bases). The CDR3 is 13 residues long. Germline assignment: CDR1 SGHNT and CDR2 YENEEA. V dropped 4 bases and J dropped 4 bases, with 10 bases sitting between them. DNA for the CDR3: TGTGCCAGCAGCTCCGGACAGCGCACTGAAGCTTTCTTT. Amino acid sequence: CASSSGQRTEAFF.

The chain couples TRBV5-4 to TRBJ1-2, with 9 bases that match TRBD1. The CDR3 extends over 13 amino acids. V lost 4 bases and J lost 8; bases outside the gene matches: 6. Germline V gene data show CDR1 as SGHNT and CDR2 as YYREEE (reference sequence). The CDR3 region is CASSLGTGRGYTF. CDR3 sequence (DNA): TGTGCCAGCAGCCTAGGGACAGGGCGCGGCTACACCTTC.

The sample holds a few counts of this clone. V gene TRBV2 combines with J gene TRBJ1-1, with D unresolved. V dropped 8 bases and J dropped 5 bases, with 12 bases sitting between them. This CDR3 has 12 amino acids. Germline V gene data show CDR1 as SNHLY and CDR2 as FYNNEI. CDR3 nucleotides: TGTGCCAGCTCCCACGCGAGGACTGAAGCTTTCTTT. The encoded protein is CASSHARTEAFF.

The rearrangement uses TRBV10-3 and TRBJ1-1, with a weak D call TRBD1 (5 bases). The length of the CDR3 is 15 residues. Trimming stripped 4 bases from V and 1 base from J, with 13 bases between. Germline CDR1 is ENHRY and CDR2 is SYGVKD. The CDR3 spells CAISGGARANTEAFF. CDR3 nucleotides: TGTGCCATCAGTGGAGGGGCAAGGGCGAACACTGAAGCTTTCTTT.

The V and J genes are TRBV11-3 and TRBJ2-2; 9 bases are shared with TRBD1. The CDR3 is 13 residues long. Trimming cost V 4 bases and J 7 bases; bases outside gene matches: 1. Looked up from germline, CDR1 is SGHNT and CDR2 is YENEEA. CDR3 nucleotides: TGTGCCAGCAGCTCGACAGGGGGCGGGGAGCTGTTTTTT. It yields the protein CASSSTGGGELFF.

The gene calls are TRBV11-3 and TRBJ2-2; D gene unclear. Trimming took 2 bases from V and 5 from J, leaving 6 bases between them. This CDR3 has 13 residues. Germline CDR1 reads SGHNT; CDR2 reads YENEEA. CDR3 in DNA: TGTGCCAGCAGCTTATCGGTGACCGGGGAGCTGTTTTTT. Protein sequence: CASSLSVTGELFF.

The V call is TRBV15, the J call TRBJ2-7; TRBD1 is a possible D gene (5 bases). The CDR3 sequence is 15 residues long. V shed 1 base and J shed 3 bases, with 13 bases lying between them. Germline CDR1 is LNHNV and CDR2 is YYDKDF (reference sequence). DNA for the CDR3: TGTGCCACCAGCAGAGGAAAAGGGGCCTACTACGAGCAGTACTTC. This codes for CATSRGKGAYYEQYF.

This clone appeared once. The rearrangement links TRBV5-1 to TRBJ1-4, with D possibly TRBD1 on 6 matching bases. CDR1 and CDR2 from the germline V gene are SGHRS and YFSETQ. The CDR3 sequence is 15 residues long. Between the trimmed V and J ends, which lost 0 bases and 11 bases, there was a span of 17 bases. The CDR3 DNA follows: TGCGCCAGCAGCTTGGAATCAGGGGAGGGTCGGAAACTGTTTTTT. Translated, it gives CASSLESGEGRKLFF.

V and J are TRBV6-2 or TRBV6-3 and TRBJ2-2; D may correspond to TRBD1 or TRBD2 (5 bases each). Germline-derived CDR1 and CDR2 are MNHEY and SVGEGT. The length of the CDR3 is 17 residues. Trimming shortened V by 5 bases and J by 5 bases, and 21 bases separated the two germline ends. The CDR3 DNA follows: TGTGCCAGCAGTCCCTCCGGGGCCGGAGAACGGACCGGGGAGCTGTTTTTT. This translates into CASSPSGAGERTGELFF.